Shown below are 24 T cell receptor beta chains from a single sample sequenced in a study of OX40 agonist ivuxolimab in advanced cancers. TCRdb's copy holds only in-frame clones and misses some; the assay was immunoSEQ multiplex PCR. The table shows tens of thousands of clones, with around nine tenths occurring only once. Sequencing was performed on CD4+ or CD8+ T cells sorted from blood, taken in a trial of the OX40 agonist ivuxolimab. The receptors were sampled from an adult with an advanced solid tumor such as melanoma, head and neck, liver or kidney cancer.

The chain couples TRBV6-1 to TRBJ1-5, with D tentatively TRBD1 (5 bases). In germline, CDR1 is MNHNS, CDR2 SASEGT. Trimming took 3 bases from V and 2 from J, leaving 8 bases between them. The CDR3 sequence is 14 residues long. DNA of the CDR3: TGTGCCAGCAGTGAGGGGACGGGCAATCAGCCCCAGCATTTT. Translated: CASSEGTGNQPQHF.

V is TRBV5-1 and J is TRBJ1-6; D is unresolved. This CDR3 region has 14 residues. Germline CDR1 is SGHRS and CDR2 is YFSETQ. The ends were cut back, 5 bases at V and 5 bases at J, with 11 bases in the middle. This CDR3 is CASSSGLNNSPLHF. The CDR3 DNA sequence: TGCGCCAGCAGTTCTGGTCTTAATAATTCACCCCTCCACTTT.

This CDR3 is CASSSGQTNTEAFF. The CDR3 DNA reads TGTGCCAGCAGCAGTGGTCAGACGAACACTGAAGCTTTCTTT. The rearrangement uses TRBV5-8 and TRBJ1-1; D gene unclear. The CDR3 length is 14 residues. Trimming pared 4 bases from V and 1 base from J, leaving 11 bases between. The germline V gene encodes CDR1 SGHTS and CDR2 YDEGEE.

The chain has TRBV7-9 and TRBJ1-2; D ambiguous. The V gene's germline CDR1 is SEHNR and CDR2 FQNEAQ (reference sequence). The CDR3 spans 13 residues. V gave up 3 bases and J gave up 1 base, with 6 bases separating them. The CDR3 DNA reads TGTGCCAGCAGCTTTGAGGGTAACTATGGCTACACCTTC. Protein sequence: CASSFEGNYGYTF.

J is TRBJ1-6 and V is TRBV9; TRBD1 might be the D (5 bases). The germline CDR1 and CDR2 sequences are SGDLS and YYNGEE. The CDR3 totals 15 residues. Trimming removed 3 bases from V and 6 bases from J, with 13 bases in between. CDR3 bases: TGTGCCAGCAGCGGGGCGGGCAGGGCTAATTCACCCCTCCACTTT. Its translation: CASSGAGRANSPLHF.

The chain recombines TRBV9 with TRBJ1-2, with unresolved D. This CDR3 region has 15 residues. Trimming stripped 0 bases from V and 2 bases from J, with 11 bases between. Looked up from germline, CDR1 is SGDLS and CDR2 is YYNGEE. The CDR3, as DNA: TGTGCCAGCAGCGTAGAGGGAAGAGCGAACTATGGCTACACCTTC. Translation: CASSVEGRANYGYTF. The full variable domain, rest sourced from reference TRBV9 and TRBJ1-2, is DSGVTQTPKHLITATGQRVTLRCSPRSGDLSVYWYQQSLDQGLQFLIQYYNGEERAKGNILERFSAQQFPDLHSELNLSSLELGDSALYFCASSVEGRANYGYTFGSGTRLTVV.

V is TRBV4-3 and J is TRBJ2-3; 15 nucleotides align to TRBD2. CDR1 is LGHNA, CDR2 YSLEER, per germline. The ends lost 4 bases at V and 5 bases at J; junction bases unmatched: 16. The CDR3 extends over 20 amino acids. CDR3 sequence: CASSRSQPGTSGGMGDTQYF. The CDR3 DNA follows: TGCGCCAGCAGCCGTTCCCAACCGGGGACTAGCGGGGGGATGGGAGATACGCAGTATTTT.

V gene TRBV5-5 combines with J gene TRBJ1-6, with a tentative D call TRBD1 (5 bases). Trimming removed 4 bases from V and 9 bases from J, with 17 bases in between. The CDR3 loop spans 15 amino acids. Germline V gene lookup returns CDR1 SGHKS and CDR2 YYEKEE (reference sequence). The CDR3 DNA reads TGTGCCAGCAGCGGCCCAAGGACGGGGGGTTCACCCCTCCACTTT. Protein product: CASSGPRTGGSPLHF.

This rearrangement joins TRBV6-1 to TRBJ1-2, with D perhaps TRBD1 (6 bases). Germline-derived CDR1 and CDR2 are MNHNS and SASEGT. V lost 1 base, J lost 0 bases, and 9 bases lay in between. The CDR3 covers 15 residues. In DNA form, the CDR3 reads TGTGCCAGCAGTGAAGAGACAGGAGCTAACTATGGCTACACCTTC. Amino acid sequence: CASSEETGANYGYTF.

This clone was detected a few times. This rearrangement joins TRBV7-2 to TRBJ1-3; D possibly corresponds to TRBD1 (6 bases). Trimming removed 3 bases from V and 4 bases from J, with 13 bases in between. The CDR3 sequence is 15 residues long. Germline V gene sequence: CDR1 SGHTA, CDR2 FQGNSA. For the CDR3, the DNA is TGTGCCAGCAGCTTTTGGGGGGCGAGCGGAAACACCATATATTTT. Translation gives CASSFWGASGNTIYF.

This chain connects TRBV30 to TRBJ2-5; TRBD2 agrees at 8 bases. V lost 3 bases to trimming and J lost 4 bases; unmatched junction nucleotides: 10. Germline lookup yields CDR1 GTSNPN and CDR2 SVGIG (reference sequence). CDR3 length equals 15 residues. The CDR3 nucleotides read TGTGCCTGGAGGGGTGGTAGCGGGGATCGAGAGACCCAGTACTTC. It encodes CAWRGGSGDRETQYF. The full variable domain, in which reference TRBV30 and TRBJ2-5 provide the parts outside the CDR3, is SQTIHQWPATLVQPVGSPLSLECTVEGTSNPNLYWYRQAAGRGLQLLFYSVGIGQISSEVPQNLSASRPQDRQFILSSKKLLLSDSGFYLCAWRGGSGDRETQYFGPGTRLLVL.

CDR3 DNA: TGTGCCAGCAGTCCAAGAAGGCTGGTGAACACTGAAGCTTTCTTT. It encodes CASSPRRLVNTEAFF. The chain uses TRBV28 and TRBJ1-1; no firm D call. The CDR3 sequence is 15 residues long. V shed 5 bases and J shed 0 bases, with 13 bases lying between them. Germline V gene sequence: CDR1 MDHEN, CDR2 SYDVKM. The full variable domain, completed using reference TRBV28 and TRBJ1-1, is DVKVTQSSRYLVKRTGEKVFLECVQDMDHENMFWYRQDPGLGLRLIYFSYDVKMKEKGDIPEGYSVSREKKERFSLILESASTNQTSMYLCASSPRRLVNTEAFFGQGTRLTVV.

This chain links TRBV10-2 with TRBJ2-7; D may be TRBD2 (6 bases). The CDR3 length is 15 residues. V lost 0 bases, J lost 7 bases, and 16 bases lay in between. Per the germline V gene, CDR1 is WSHSY and CDR2 is SAAADI. CDR3 amino acids: CASSESGSPRGEQYF. Written as DNA, the CDR3 is TGCGCCAGCAGTGAGTCGGGCAGTCCCCGGGGGGAGCAGTACTTC.

This clone occurred once. V is TRBV9 and J is TRBJ2-7; 7 nucleotides match TRBD1. CDR1 is SGDLS, CDR2 YYNGEE, per germline. V was clipped by 0 bases and J by 3 bases; unmatched bases: 3. The CDR3 is made up of 14 amino acids. This chain's CDR3 is CASSVAGTDYEQYF. The CDR3 nucleotides are TGTGCCAGCAGCGTAGCCGGGACAGACTACGAGCAGTACTTC.

V is TRBV19 and J is TRBJ1-6, with 12 bases fitting TRBD1. This CDR3 has 16 residues. Germline trimming cut 10 bases from V and 5 bases from J; bases unmatched to any gene: 9. Per the germline V gene, CDR1 is LNHDA and CDR2 is SQIVND (reference sequence). The CDR3 loop is CATRDRGPVNNSPLHF. The CDR3 nucleotides read TGTGCCACCCGGGACAGGGGGCCCGTAAATAATTCACCCCTCCACTTT.

The chain couples TRBV19 to TRBJ1-3; TRBD1 matches 8 bases. Germline CDR1 and CDR2: LNHDA and SQIVND (reference sequence). This CDR3 contains 16 residues. The junction had 6 bases not matched to a gene; V was cut back by 3 bases and J by 2 bases. The DNA of the CDR3 is TGTGCCAGTAGTATGACCCGACAGGGGACTGGAAACACCATATATTTT. The encoded protein is CASSMTRQGTGNTIYF.

The chain is built from TRBV5-5 and TRBJ1-2; D gene unclear. Trimming stripped 4 bases from V and 1 base from J, with 14 bases between. Germline-derived CDR1 and CDR2 are SGHKS and YYEKEE (reference sequence). CDR3 length: 15 amino acids. This chain's CDR3 is CASSVGGLSNYGYTF. Here the CDR3 DNA reads TGTGCCAGCAGCGTGGGAGGGTTGAGTAACTATGGCTACACCTTC.

The V and J genes are TRBV6-1 and TRBJ2-5; D unresolved. The V gene's germline CDR1 is MNHNS and CDR2 SASEGT. The V end was cut by 1 base, the J end by 5 bases, with 11 bases between. The CDR3 loop spans 14 amino acids. CDR3 protein: CASSEVGVGETQYF. The CDR3 DNA follows: TGTGCCAGCAGTGAAGTTGGGGTGGGGGAGACCCAGTACTTC.

The rearrangement uses TRBV6-6 and TRBJ2-7; 9 bases match TRBD1. The V segment lost 5 bases and the J segment 2 bases; nucleotides outside the gene matches: 4. This CDR3 has 14 amino acids. CDR1 is MNHNY and CDR2 is SVGAGI in the germline V gene (reference sequence). The CDR3 loop is CASSSGTGTYEQYF. The CDR3 nucleotides are TGTGCCAGCAGTAGTGGGACAGGGACCTACGAGCAGTACTTC.

The gene calls are TRBV7-2 and TRBJ2-3; TRBD2 matches 10 bases. This CDR3 comprises 17 residues. The germline V gene has CDR1 SGHTA and CDR2 FQGNSA. V lost 0 bases and J lost 8; bases outside the gene matches: 11. The CDR3 here is CASSLAQTSGAQGTQYF. CDR3 nucleotides: TGTGCCAGCAGCTTAGCGCAAACTAGCGGGGCCCAGGGTACGCAGTATTTT. Looking up the rest from reference TRBV7-2 and TRBJ2-3 gives the full variable domain: GAGVSQSPSNKVTEKGKDVELRCDPISGHTALYWYRQSLGQGLEFLIYFQGNSAPDKSGLPSDRFSAERTGGSVSTLTIQRTQQEDSAVYLCASSLAQTSGAQGTQYFGPGTRLTVL.

This chain joins TRBV27 and TRBJ1-5; D is possibly TRBD1 (6 bases). The V and J ends lost 2 bases and 3 bases respectively, with 11 bases between them. CDR1 MNHEY and CDR2 SMNVEV come from the germline V gene (reference sequence). This CDR3 is 15 amino acids long. CDR3 DNA sequence: TGTGCCAGCAGTTTAAGAGGGGGTTACAATCAGCCCCAGCATTTT. Amino acid sequence: CASSLRGGYNQPQHF.

The chain joins TRBV14 to TRBJ1-4; the D is unclear. Trimming pared 0 bases from V and 8 bases from J, leaving 16 bases between. Germline CDR1 and CDR2: SGHDN and FVKESK. The CDR3 contains 16 residues. The CDR3 DNA sequence: TGTGCCAGCAGCCAAGACCTAATACCGAAAGGAGAAAAACTGTTTTTT. Translating gives CASSQDLIPKGEKLFF.

The gene calls are TRBV6-5 and TRBJ1-1; D remains ambiguous. The CDR3 totals 13 residues. V shed 0 bases and J shed 6 bases, with 8 bases lying between them. Germline loops: CDR1 MNHEY, CDR2 SVGAGI. CDR3 protein: CASSYSGIAEAFF. As DNA, the CDR3 is TGTGCCAGCAGTTACTCAGGGATCGCTGAAGCTTTCTTT.

This clone was seen a single time. J is TRBJ2-3 and V is TRBV5-4, with TRBD2 matching over 10 bases. Germline values: CDR1 SGHNT, CDR2 YYREEE (reference sequence). This CDR3 is built from 15 residues. V dropped 3 bases and J dropped 4; count of bases not matched to a gene: 5. The CDR3 loop reads CASSSQRGGSDTQYF. The CDR3 nucleotides are TGTGCCAGCAGCTCCCAGCGGGGGGGATCAGATACGCAGTATTTT.